These T cell receptor beta chains were read from a single sample in a study of T-cell reconstitution after alpha-beta-depleted transplantation in children. TCRdb reprocessed the PCR reads with MiXCR, giving one entry per CDR3 protein. The sample lists some 600,000 distinct CDR3 sequences; 13% were seen once. The material was PBMCs, mostly from graft donor cells, obtained 360 days after TCRalphabeta/CD19-depleted stem cell transplant. These receptors were collected from a male patient younger than 18 who had a stem cell transplant for acute myeloid leukemia, so the T cells may come from the graft donor. Each CDR3 is given with its conserved first and last residue. D genes are given only for firm matches. Only part of the rows carry a size: once, few, many, or a class if the clone is expanded.

J gene | clone size | D gene | V gene | CDR3 DNA | CDR3 protein
TRBJ1-1 | few | - | TRBV10-3 | TGTGCCATTAGACAGCTCAACACTGAAGCTTTCTTT | CAIRQLNTEAFF
TRBJ2-7 | many | - | TRBV29-1 | TGCAGCGTTGAGGGTACCCAGGGTTCCTCCTACGAGCAGTACTTC | CSVEGTQGSSYEQYF
TRBJ2-7 | - | TRBD2 | TRBV9 | TGTGCCAGCAGCGTAGCGGCTAGCGGACCCTACGAGCAGTACTTC | CASSVAASGPYEQYF
TRBJ2-2 | - | - | TRBV30 | TGTGCCTGGTGGACTACGAACACCGGGGAGCTGTTTTTT | CAWWTTNTGELFF
TRBJ1-5 | - | - | TRBV6-2/TRBV6-3 | TGTGCCAGCAGTCCCTCGGGTTCCGAGCCCCAGCATTTT | CASSPSGSEPQHF
TRBJ1-1 | - | - | TRBV18 | TGTGCCAGCTCACCAAGCTTTTGGATGAACACTGAAGCTTTCTTT | CASSPSFWMNTEAFF
TRBJ2-1 | many | - | TRBV7-8 | TGTGCCAGCAGCCAACTCCAGGGAGGCTTTAATGAGCAGTTCTTC | CASSQLQGGFNEQFF
TRBJ2-3 | many | - | TRBV7-2 | TGTGCCAGCAGCTTACCTTCGGAGCTGGGGCAGTATTTT | CASSLPSELGQYF
TRBJ2-7 | - | TRBD2 | TRBV6-1 | TGTGCCAGCAGCAGGACTAGCGGGGAGGACTACGAGCAGTACTTC | CASSRTSGEDYEQYF
TRBJ2-2 | - | - | TRBV3-1 | TGTGCCAGCAGCCAGGGACCGATCAACACCGGGGAGCTGTTTTTT | CASSQGPINTGELFF
TRBJ2-3 | - | TRBD2 | TRBV7-3 | TGTGCCAGCAGCCCCAACGGACTAGCGGGAGAAGATACGCAGTATTTT | CASSPNGLAGEDTQYF
TRBJ2-7 | - | - | TRBV29-1 | TGCAGCGTTGAAGAGAAGAACAGCCAATCCTACGAGCAGTACTTC | CSVEEKNSQSYEQYF
TRBJ2-7 | few | - | TRBV7-9 | TGTGCCAGCAGCTTAATGGGGTCAGGGTTCGACGAGCAGTACTTC | CASSLMGSGFDEQYF
TRBJ2-1 | few | - | TRBV28 | TGTGCCAGCAGTTTCGCGGGTATGTACAATGAGCAGTTCTTC | CASSFAGMYNEQFF
TRBJ2-7 | many | TRBD2 | TRBV18 | TGTGCCAGCTCACCGGCGGGAGGAATTTACGAGCAGTACTTC | CASSPAGGIYEQYF
TRBJ2-1 | many | TRBD1 | TRBV4-3 | TGCGCCAGCAGCCAAGCCAGGGGGAGGCAGTTCTTC | CASSQARGRQFF
TRBJ2-5 | few | - | TRBV6-2/TRBV6-3 | TGTGCCAGCAGTGAGGAGGGGTGGCGAGAGACCCAGTACTTC | CASSEEGWRETQYF
TRBJ2-7 | few | TRBD2 | TRBV4-3 | TGCGCCAGCAGCCAAGATAAGGGTGGACTAGCGGGAGTAGAGCAGTACTTC | CASSQDKGGLAGVEQYF
TRBJ2-7 | - | - | TRBV29-1 | TGCAGCGTTGAAGATAGCCACAGCCGAGCGAAGCAGTACTTC | CSVEDSHSRAKQYF
TRBJ2-7 | many | - | TRBV7-6 | TGTGCCAGTCTCCGCAGGGGTACCTACGAGCAGTACTTC | CASLRRGTYEQYF
TRBJ2-5 | few | - | TRBV6-5 | TGTGCCAGCAGTTACTCCCCGGCAGCCTCCAGTCCGTACTTC | CASSYSPAASSPYF
TRBJ2-7 | - | TRBD2 | TRBV12-3/TRBV12-4 | TGTGCCAGCAGTCCTCCTAGCGGGAGGCTCCCCTACTTC | CASSPPSGRLPYF
TRBJ1-1 | few | TRBD1 | TRBV19 | TGTGCCAGCCAGACGTTGGACAGGGAGTTACCTTTCTTT | CASQTLDRELPFF
TRBJ2-5 | few | TRBD2 | TRBV20-1 | TGCAGTGCTAGAGATTGGGGTTCTAGCGGGCACCAAGAGACCCAGTACTTC | CSARDWGSSGHQETQYF
TRBJ2-3 | - | - | TRBV7-2 | TGTGCCAGCAGCGTGGTGGTGGGCGGGACGGGGGCAGATACGCAGTATTTT | CASSVVVGGTGADTQYF
TRBJ2-7 | many | TRBD2 | TRBV6-2/TRBV6-3 | TGTGCCAGCAGTTACAGGGTAGCGGGAGAGAGCGAGCAGTACTTC | CASSYRVAGESEQYF
TRBJ2-1 | many | TRBD2 | TRBV12-3/TRBV12-4 | TGTGCCAGCAGTCTCCAGCGGGGGGCTTACAATGAGCAGTTCTTC | CASSLQRGAYNEQFF
TRBJ2-3 | - | - | TRBV20-1 | TGCAGCGAGGGGACAAGCACAGATACGCAGTATTTT | CSEGTSTDTQYF
TRBJ2-3 | few | - | TRBV5-6 | TGTGCCAGCAGCACGGAAGGGAGGCTCACAGATACGCAGTATTTT | CASSTEGRLTDTQYF
TRBJ2-1 | many | - | TRBV15 | TGTGCCACCAGCAGAGATGTAGCGGATTTCCACTCCTACAATGAGCAGTTCTTC | CATSRDVADFHSYNEQFF
TRBJ2-5 | many | TRBD2 | TRBV7-8 | TGTGCCAGCAGCCCCCGACCGGGACTAGCGGAACAAGAGACCCAGTACTTC | CASSPRPGLAEQETQYF
TRBJ2-1 | - | TRBD1 | TRBV20-1 | TGCAGTGGGGGACAGGGCTGGTACAATGAGCAGTTCTTC | CSGGQGWYNEQFF
TRBJ2-6 | - | - | TRBV12-3/TRBV12-4 | TGTGCCAGCATACGGGGGTCTGGGGCCAACGTCCTGACTTTC | CASIRGSGANVLTF
TRBJ2-4 | many | - | TRBV7-9 | TGTGCCAGCAGCTTAAAAGTCGGGTCAGGGAACATTCAGTACTTC | CASSLKVGSGNIQYF
TRBJ2-7 | few | - | TRBV28 | TGTGCCAGCCGAGGAGGACAGACTCCCACCGAGCAGTACTTC | CASRGGQTPTEQYF
TRBJ2-3 | - | TRBD2 | TRBV5-1 | TGCGCCAGCAGCTTGGCTAGCGGGAGAGCAGATACGCAGTATTTT | CASSLASGRADTQYF
TRBJ2-3 | few | - | TRBV28 | TGTGCCAGCGGCTCCACGGGAGTGGGTGATACGCAGTATTTT | CASGSTGVGDTQYF
TRBJ2-3 | - | TRBD2 | TRBV7-2 | TGTGCCAGCAGTTATAGCGGACTAGCGGGAGCAAGGGATTGGGATACGCAGTATTTT | CASSYSGLAGARDWDTQYF
TRBJ2-2 | - | - | TRBV10-3 | TGTGCCATCAGTGCCGGGACTGCGAACACCGGGGAGCTGTTTTTT | CAISAGTANTGELFF
TRBJ1-5 | few | TRBD1 | TRBV28 | TGTGCCAGCAGTTTCCAGGGGGGTTTTAATCAGCCCCAGCATTTT | CASSFQGGFNQPQHF
TRBJ2-3 | few | - | TRBV3-1 | TGTGCCAGCAGCCCCTACGGTACAGTCGGATCATCTAGCACAGATACGCAGTATTTT | CASSPYGTVGSSSTDTQYF
TRBJ1-1 | few | - | TRBV25-1 | TGTGCCAGCAGTGAATCTCAGGGCATGAACACTGAAGCTTTCTTT | CASSESQGMNTEAFF